The clone carrying this T cell receptor beta chain was observed a few times. Its antigen is as yet unknown. The sample originates from a study of T cell responses to AZD1222 COVID-19 vaccine. General study findings and limits: Among the donors, most were white British and more were female, and clonal diversity was possibly underestimated. Spike-wide coverage was observed for vaccine-associated CD4 TCRs, with dominant responses at 160-218 and 743-854. Samples come after the peak T cell response, not at day 14. The study identified only six AZD1222 recipients as seropositive at baseline.

Libraries were prepared by immunoSEQ multiplex PCR; TCRdb keeps only in-frame clonotypes and omits some of them. The table has some 96,000 clones, about 88% seen once. Sequencing used peripheral blood, obtained on day 0 of AZD1222 vaccination. This TCR was recovered from an adult in good health.

The DNA of the CDR3 is TGTGCCAGCAGTACCGCTCATAGGGACAAAAACATTCAGTACTTC. Amino acid sequence: CASSTAHRDKNIQYF. The J gene is TRBJ2-4, the V gene TRBV6-5; D remains unclear. V gave up 5 bases and J gave up 3 bases, with 14 bases separating them. CDR1 is MNHEY, CDR2 SVGAGI, per germline. The CDR3 loop spans 15 amino acids.